This T cell receptor beta chain was identified during a study of T cell changes during pregnancy in multiple sclerosis. The length of the CDR3 is 14 residues. Trimming removed 2 bases at V and 0 bases at J, with 8 bases between. Germline assignment: CDR1 MDHEN and CDR2 SYDVKM. Sequencing used immunoSEQ multiplex PCR; TCRdb keeps in-frame clones, though not all of them. Of tens of thousands of clones detected, 90% appear once; the ten largest clones hold approximately 3%. The receptor's source is a female donor in good health, enrolled as a control in a pregnancy study. The chain has TRBV28 and TRBJ2-7; D unresolved. The sample was peripheral blood, taken in the first trimester of pregnancy. CDR3 nucleotide sequence: TGTGCCAGCAGTTTAATGCCTAGCTCCTACGAGCAGTACTTC. The encoded protein is CASSLMPSSYEQYF.